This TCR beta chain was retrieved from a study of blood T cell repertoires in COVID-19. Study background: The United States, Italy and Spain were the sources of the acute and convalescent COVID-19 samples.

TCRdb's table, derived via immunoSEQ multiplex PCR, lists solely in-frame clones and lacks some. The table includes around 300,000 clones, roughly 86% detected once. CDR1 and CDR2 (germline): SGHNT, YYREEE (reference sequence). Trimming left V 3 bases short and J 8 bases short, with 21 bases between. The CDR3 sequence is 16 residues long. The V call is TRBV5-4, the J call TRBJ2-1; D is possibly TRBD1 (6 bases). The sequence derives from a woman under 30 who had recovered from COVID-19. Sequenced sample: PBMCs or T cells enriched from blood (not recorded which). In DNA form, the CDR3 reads TGTGCCAGCAGCTCATACAGGGTGGGGGCAACGGATGAGCAGTTCTTC. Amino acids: CASSSYRVGATDEQFF.